The rows below give T cell receptor beta chains drawn from one sample of a study of T cells after posttransplantation cyclophosphamide. Measured with immunoSEQ multiplex PCR; TCRdb has only the in-frame clones, and not every one. Among 9,700 or so clones listed, roughly 98% were seen once. Sequenced material: naive CD4+ T cells sorted from PBMCs. These receptors originate from a woman aged 60-75 years in good health, CMV-negative, and a related stem cell transplant donor. Both conserved end residues are part of each CDR3. The D gene is left open where the match is weak. Rows may omit the clone size; those that give it use once, few, many or a size class.

J gene: TRBJ2-3; V gene: TRBV18; clone size: once; D gene: TRBD1; CDR3 DNA: TGTGCCAGCTCACCACGCAGGGGGCTCACGCAGTATTTT; CDR3 protein: CASSPRRGLTQYF
J gene: TRBJ2-2; V gene: TRBV10-2; clone size: .; D gene: .; CDR3 DNA: TGCGCCAGCACCGTACTAGGGGGGGAGCTGTTTTTT; CDR3 protein: CASTVLGGELFF
J gene: TRBJ2-2; V gene: TRBV4-2; clone size: .; D gene: .; CDR3 DNA: TGTGCCAGCAGCCAAGATTCGGCGGGCATATCGAACACCGGGGAGCTGTTTTTT; CDR3 protein: CASSQDSAGISNTGELFF
J gene: TRBJ2-3; V gene: TRBV7-2; clone size: .; D gene: .; CDR3 DNA: TGTGCCAGCAGCTTATTAACGGGTCAAACAGATACGCAGTATTTT; CDR3 protein: CASSLLTGQTDTQYF
J gene: TRBJ2-7; V gene: TRBV5-1; clone size: .; D gene: .; CDR3 DNA: TGCGCCAGCAGCCGGGGGAATAGCTACGAGCAGTACTTC; CDR3 protein: CASSRGNSYEQYF
J gene: TRBJ2-1; V gene: TRBV18; clone size: .; D gene: TRBD2; CDR3 DNA: TGTGCCAGCTCGCTAGTAGCGGGGGGGCCCGGAGAGCAGTTCTTC; CDR3 protein: CASSLVAGGPGEQFF
J gene: TRBJ2-5; V gene: TRBV4-2; clone size: .; D gene: .; CDR3 DNA: TGTGCCAGCAGCCAAGTGTCCGGTGGAGAGACCCAGTACTTC; CDR3 protein: CASSQVSGGETQYF
J gene: TRBJ2-1; V gene: TRBV14; clone size: .; D gene: TRBD2; CDR3 DNA: TGTGCCAGCAGCCACTTTAGCGGGGTAAACTCCTACAATGAGCAGTTCTTC; CDR3 protein: CASSHFSGVNSYNEQFF
J gene: TRBJ1-6; V gene: TRBV28; clone size: .; D gene: .; CDR3 DNA: TGTTTCGGAGGGAATTCCCCCCTCCACTTT; CDR3 protein: CFGGNSPLHF
J gene: TRBJ2-3; V gene: TRBV7-3; clone size: .; D gene: .; CDR3 DNA: TGTGCCAGCAGCTTACAGCGAGTAGGCACAGATACGCAGTATTTT; CDR3 protein: CASSLQRVGTDTQYF
J gene: TRBJ1-4; V gene: TRBV30; clone size: .; D gene: TRBD1; CDR3 DNA: TGTGCCTGGAGTAAAACAGGGGCACTCCGGGAAAAACTGTTTTTT; CDR3 protein: CAWSKTGALREKLFF
J gene: TRBJ1-1; V gene: TRBV19; clone size: once; D gene: .; CDR3 DNA: TGTGCCAGTAGGGCTTTGAACACTGAAGCTTTCTTT; CDR3 protein: CASRALNTEAFF
J gene: TRBJ1-4; V gene: TRBV19; clone size: .; D gene: .; CDR3 DNA: TGTGCCAGTAGCCCAAAGACAGTCCCAAATGAAAAACTGTTTTTT; CDR3 protein: CASSPKTVPNEKLFF
J gene: TRBJ2-3; V gene: TRBV7-2; clone size: .; D gene: .; CDR3 DNA: TGTGCCAGCAGCTTAGTTGCAGGCCCCGTCCCGCAGTATTTT; CDR3 protein: CASSLVAGPVPQYF
J gene: TRBJ2-3; V gene: TRBV28; clone size: .; D gene: TRBD2; CDR3 DNA: TGTGCCAGCAGTTTCCCCCGGGGCGGAGCGGGAGACACAGATACGCAGTATTTT; CDR3 protein: CASSFPRGGAGDTDTQYF
J gene: TRBJ2-2; V gene: TRBV5-1; clone size: .; D gene: .; CDR3 DNA: TGCGCCAGCAGCCCGGGACATGAAATCCCCGGGGAGCTGTTTTTT; CDR3 protein: CASSPGHEIPGELFF